Listed below are T cell receptor beta chains from one sample, sequenced in a study of T cell responses to AZD1222 COVID-19 vaccine. Sequencing was performed with immunoSEQ multiplex PCR; in TCRdb, only in-frame clones are kept and a portion is missing. The table has approximately 180,000 clones, roughly 88% seen once. Specimen: peripheral blood, collected on day 0 of AZD1222 vaccination. The source is an adult in good health. CDR3s include the opening cysteine and the closing phenylalanine or tryptophan. A D gene is named only where the DNA matches it firmly. The size entry is marked missing in some rows and otherwise reads once, few, many or a size class.

abundance: few; v_gene: TRBV2; len: 15; d_gene: NA; j_gene: TRBJ2-2; CDR3aa: CASSVRDGITGELFF; CDR3nt: TGTGCCAGCAGTGTAAGGGACGGGATCACCGGGGAGCTGTTTTTT
abundance: NA; v_gene: TRBV7-9; len: 16; d_gene: TRBD1; j_gene: TRBJ1-1; CDR3aa: CASSSAWQGADTEAFF; CDR3nt: TGTGCCAGCAGCTCAGCATGGCAGGGGGCTGACACTGAAGCTTTCTTT
abundance: NA; v_gene: TRBV6-5; len: 14; d_gene: NA; j_gene: TRBJ1-5; CDR3aa: CASSLTYSNQPQHF; CDR3nt: TGTGCCAGCAGTTTAACATATAGCAATCAGCCCCAGCATTTT
abundance: NA; v_gene: TRBV7-2; len: 13; d_gene: NA; j_gene: TRBJ2-2; CDR3aa: CASSTQRSGELFF; CDR3nt: TGTGCCAGCAGCACCCAGCGGAGCGGGGAGCTGTTTTTT
abundance: few; v_gene: TRBV7-8; len: 15; d_gene: TRBD1; j_gene: TRBJ1-1; CDR3aa: CASSANRGRDTEAFF; CDR3nt: TGTGCCAGCAGCGCCAACAGGGGCCGGGACACTGAAGCTTTCTTT
abundance: few; v_gene: TRBV27; len: 15; d_gene: NA; j_gene: TRBJ1-1; CDR3aa: CASSFPDRPRTEAFF; CDR3nt: TGTGCCAGCAGTTTTCCGGACCGACCGCGGACTGAAGCTTTCTTT
abundance: NA; v_gene: TRBV19; len: 18; d_gene: NA; j_gene: TRBJ2-7; CDR3aa: CASSDNAFAGLRSYEQYF; CDR3nt: TGTGCCAGTAGTGACAACGCCTTCGCGGGACTGCGCTCCTACGAGCAGTACTTC
abundance: NA; v_gene: TRBV10-3; len: 12; d_gene: NA; j_gene: TRBJ2-7; CDR3aa: CAISTSRAEQYF; CDR3nt: TGTGCCATCTCGACTAGTCGGGCCGAGCAGTACTTC
abundance: NA; v_gene: TRBV14; len: 11; d_gene: NA; j_gene: TRBJ1-1; CDR3aa: CASSYSVGAFF; CDR3nt: TGTGCCAGCAGCTACTCCGTCGGAGCTTTCTTT
abundance: NA; v_gene: TRBV9; len: 15; d_gene: TRBD1; j_gene: TRBJ2-7; CDR3aa: CASSVSGQGIVEQYF; CDR3nt: TGTGCCAGCAGCGTCTCGGGACAGGGTATTGTCGAGCAGTACTTC
abundance: NA; v_gene: TRBV10-1; len: 13; d_gene: NA; j_gene: TRBJ2-5; CDR3aa: CASSRGRKETQYF; CDR3nt: TGCGCCAGCAGTAGAGGCAGGAAAGAGACCCAGTACTTC
abundance: NA; v_gene: TRBV14; len: 14; d_gene: TRBD1; j_gene: TRBJ1-3; CDR3aa: CASSPGTAGNTIYF; CDR3nt: TGTGCCAGCAGCCCCGGGACAGCTGGAAACACCATATATTTT
abundance: NA; v_gene: TRBV5-1; len: 13; d_gene: TRBD2; j_gene: TRBJ2-1; CDR3aa: CASSFETSGEGFF; CDR3nt: TGCGCCAGCAGCTTCGAGACTAGCGGGGAAGGATTCTTC
abundance: NA; v_gene: TRBV6-2/TRBV6-3; len: 15; d_gene: NA; j_gene: TRBJ2-1; CDR3aa: CASSPWVGGPNEQFF; CDR3nt: TGTGCCAGCAGCCCCTGGGTGGGGGGCCCCAATGAGCAGTTCTTC
abundance: NA; v_gene: TRBV18; len: 12; d_gene: NA; j_gene: TRBJ1-6; CDR3aa: CASSPLDSPLHF; CDR3nt: TGTGCCAGCTCTCCGCTGGATTCACCCCTCCACTTT
abundance: NA; v_gene: TRBV19; len: 15; d_gene: TRBD2; j_gene: TRBJ2-1; CDR3aa: CASGWTSGMNNEQFF; CDR3nt: TGTGCCAGCGGATGGACTAGCGGGATGAACAATGAGCAGTTCTTC
abundance: once; v_gene: TRBV5-6; len: 12; d_gene: NA; j_gene: TRBJ2-7; CDR3aa: CASSKQGYEQYF; CDR3nt: TGTGCCAGCAGCAAGCAGGGCTACGAGCAGTACTTC
abundance: NA; v_gene: TRBV5-4; len: 11; d_gene: NA; j_gene: TRBJ2-2; CDR3aa: CASSYAGELFF; CDR3nt: TGTGCCAGCAGCTACGCCGGGGAGCTGTTTTTT
abundance: NA; v_gene: TRBV15; len: 14; d_gene: NA; j_gene: TRBJ2-5; CDR3aa: CATSVRGVQETQYF; CDR3nt: TGTGCCACCAGCGTGAGGGGGGTCCAAGAGACCCAGTACTTC
abundance: NA; v_gene: TRBV9; len: 12; d_gene: NA; j_gene: TRBJ1-1; CDR3aa: CASSVANTEAFF; CDR3nt: TGTGCCAGCAGCGTCGCGAACACTGAAGCTTTCTTT
abundance: once; v_gene: TRBV3-1/TRBV3-2; len: 16; d_gene: TRBD1; j_gene: TRBJ2-1; CDR3aa: CASSQSTGAGENEQFF; CDR3nt: TGTGCCAGCAGTCAATCGACAGGGGCAGGGGAGAATGAGCAGTTCTTC
abundance: NA; v_gene: TRBV5-1; len: 15; d_gene: TRBD1; j_gene: TRBJ2-5; CDR3aa: CASSQTGNREETQYF; CDR3nt: TGCGCCAGCAGCCAGACAGGGAATCGCGAAGAGACCCAGTACTTC
abundance: NA; v_gene: TRBV19; len: 15; d_gene: TRBD2; j_gene: TRBJ2-1; CDR3aa: CASSTTSGGTNEQFF; CDR3nt: TGTGCCAGTAGTACAACTAGCGGGGGGACCAATGAGCAGTTCTTC
abundance: NA; v_gene: TRBV9; len: 14; d_gene: NA; j_gene: TRBJ2-7; CDR3aa: CASSPHGGVGEQYF; CDR3nt: TGTGCCAGCAGCCCCCACGGAGGGGTTGGAGAGCAGTACTTC
abundance: NA; v_gene: TRBV10-3; len: 15; d_gene: NA; j_gene: TRBJ2-1; CDR3aa: CAISELGAPYNEQFF; CDR3nt: TGTGCCATCAGTGAATTGGGGGCCCCCTACAATGAGCAGTTCTTC
abundance: NA; v_gene: TRBV10-2; len: 15; d_gene: NA; j_gene: TRBJ2-7; CDR3aa: CASSSQGRKSYEQYF; CDR3nt: TGCGCCAGCAGTTCACAGGGGAGGAAGAGTTACGAGCAGTACTTC
abundance: NA; v_gene: TRBV5-1; len: 15; d_gene: TRBD1; j_gene: TRBJ1-4; CDR3aa: CASSLAPGGNEKLFF; CDR3nt: TGCGCCAGCAGCTTGGCCCCAGGGGGTAATGAAAAACTGTTTTTT
abundance: NA; v_gene: TRBV30; len: 13; d_gene: TRBD1; j_gene: TRBJ1-3; CDR3aa: CAWDRGRRNTIYF; CDR3nt: TGTGCCTGGGACAGGGGGCGAAGAAACACCATATATTTT
abundance: NA; v_gene: TRBV7-3; len: 13; d_gene: TRBD1; j_gene: TRBJ1-2; CDR3aa: CASSPRTGRGYTF; CDR3nt: TGTGCCAGCAGCCCCCGGACAGGGCGAGGCTACACCTTC
abundance: NA; v_gene: TRBV7-8; len: 15; d_gene: NA; j_gene: TRBJ2-3; CDR3aa: CASTDSRGRTDTQYF; CDR3nt: TGTGCCAGCACCGATTCGCGGGGGCGCACAGATACGCAGTATTTT
abundance: NA; v_gene: TRBV9; len: 16; d_gene: NA; j_gene: TRBJ2-1; CDR3aa: CASSVGAGYLYNEQFF; CDR3nt: TGTGCCAGCAGCGTAGGGGCAGGCTACCTCTACAATGAGCAGTTCTTC
abundance: NA; v_gene: TRBV5-1; len: 16; d_gene: NA; j_gene: TRBJ2-2; CDR3aa: CASSLPSDRPTGELFF; CDR3nt: TGCGCCAGCAGCTTGCCCTCAGACAGGCCCACCGGGGAGCTGTTTTTT
abundance: NA; v_gene: TRBV9; len: 13; d_gene: NA; j_gene: TRBJ1-6; CDR3aa: CASSVGQGGPLHF; CDR3nt: TGTGCCAGCAGCGTAGGGCAGGGAGGCCCCCTCCACTTT
abundance: NA; v_gene: TRBV4-2; len: 15; d_gene: TRBD2; j_gene: TRBJ2-5; CDR3aa: CASSPSGGEVETQYF; CDR3nt: TGTGCCAGCAGCCCTAGCGGGGGGGAGGTAGAGACCCAGTACTTC
abundance: NA; v_gene: TRBV10-3; len: 12; d_gene: TRBD1; j_gene: TRBJ1-1; CDR3aa: CAINGEGAEAFF; CDR3nt: TGTGCCATCAATGGGGAGGGGGCCGAAGCTTTCTTT
abundance: NA; v_gene: TRBV6-5; len: 13; d_gene: NA; j_gene: TRBJ1-2; CDR3aa: CASSYSNSYGYTF; CDR3nt: TGTGCCAGCAGTTACTCGAACAGTTATGGCTACACCTTC
abundance: NA; v_gene: TRBV20-1; len: 14; d_gene: TRBD1; j_gene: TRBJ1-1; CDR3aa: CSASDRGMNTEAFF; CDR3nt: TGCAGTGCTAGTGACAGGGGGATGAACACTGAAGCTTTCTTT
abundance: NA; v_gene: TRBV4-1; len: 16; d_gene: NA; j_gene: TRBJ2-7; CDR3aa: CASSQEGILMLNEQYF; CDR3nt: TGCGCCAGCAGCCAAGAAGGGATCTTGATGTTGAACGAGCAGTACTTC
abundance: NA; v_gene: TRBV10-3; len: 12; d_gene: NA; j_gene: TRBJ2-3; CDR3aa: CAIRQGADTQYF; CDR3nt: TGTGCCATCAGACAGGGCGCAGATACGCAGTATTTT
abundance: NA; v_gene: TRBV2; len: 15; d_gene: NA; j_gene: TRBJ2-2; CDR3aa: CASSRPGLNTGELFF; CDR3nt: TGTGCCAGCAGCCGACCGGGACTCAACACCGGGGAGCTGTTTTTT
abundance: NA; v_gene: TRBV7-2; len: 15; d_gene: TRBD2; j_gene: TRBJ2-1; CDR3aa: CASSQRGLAGALLFF; CDR3nt: TGTGCCAGCAGCCAAAGGGGACTAGCGGGGGCCCTACTGTTCTTC
abundance: NA; v_gene: TRBV19; len: 15; d_gene: NA; j_gene: TRBJ2-7; CDR3aa: CASSMGPTVRYEQYF; CDR3nt: TGTGCCAGTAGTATGGGTCCGACGGTCCGCTACGAGCAGTACTTC
abundance: NA; v_gene: TRBV6-5; len: 13; d_gene: NA; j_gene: TRBJ2-1; CDR3aa: CASSSQGYNEQFF; CDR3nt: TGTGCCAGCAGTTCCCAGGGATACAATGAGCAGTTCTTC
abundance: few; v_gene: TRBV29-1; len: 15; d_gene: TRBD1; j_gene: TRBJ1-1; CDR3aa: CSVDRDRASNTEAFF; CDR3nt: TGCAGCGTTGATCGGGACAGAGCTTCGAACACTGAAGCTTTCTTT
abundance: NA; v_gene: TRBV5-1; len: 14; d_gene: NA; j_gene: TRBJ2-3; CDR3aa: CASSRGGYTDTQYF; CDR3nt: TGCGCCAGCAGTCGCGGGGGCTACACAGATACGCAGTATTTT
abundance: NA; v_gene: TRBV6-1; len: 15; d_gene: TRBD1; j_gene: TRBJ1-2; CDR3aa: CASSERTGEHYGYTF; CDR3nt: TGTGCCAGCAGTGAAAGGACAGGGGAGCACTATGGCTACACCTTC
abundance: NA; v_gene: TRBV29-1; len: 12; d_gene: NA; j_gene: TRBJ1-4; CDR3aa: CSVENEGEKLFF; CDR3nt: TGCAGCGTTGAGAATGAAGGTGAAAAACTGTTTTTT
abundance: NA; v_gene: TRBV30; len: 15; d_gene: NA; j_gene: TRBJ1-1; CDR3aa: CAWSAVDFPNTEAFF; CDR3nt: TGTGCCTGGAGTGCGGTGGACTTTCCGAACACTGAAGCTTTCTTT
abundance: NA; v_gene: TRBV7-2; len: 13; d_gene: NA; j_gene: TRBJ2-7; CDR3aa: CASSLSGSYEQYF; CDR3nt: TGTGCCAGCAGCTTAAGCGGCTCCTACGAGCAGTACTTC
abundance: NA; v_gene: TRBV11-1; len: 15; d_gene: TRBD2; j_gene: TRBJ2-3; CDR3aa: CASSSRGGPIDTQYF; CDR3nt: TGTGCCAGCAGCTCCCGGGGGGGGCCGATAGATACGCAGTATTTT
abundance: NA; v_gene: TRBV19; len: 16; d_gene: NA; j_gene: TRBJ1-1; CDR3aa: CASSIRVTAEDTEAFF; CDR3nt: TGTGCCAGTAGTATCAGGGTGACAGCTGAAGACACTGAAGCTTTCTTT
abundance: NA; v_gene: TRBV30; len: 13; d_gene: NA; j_gene: TRBJ2-7; CDR3aa: CAWNPDDTYEQYF; CDR3nt: TGTGCCTGGAACCCAGACGACACCTACGAGCAGTACTTC